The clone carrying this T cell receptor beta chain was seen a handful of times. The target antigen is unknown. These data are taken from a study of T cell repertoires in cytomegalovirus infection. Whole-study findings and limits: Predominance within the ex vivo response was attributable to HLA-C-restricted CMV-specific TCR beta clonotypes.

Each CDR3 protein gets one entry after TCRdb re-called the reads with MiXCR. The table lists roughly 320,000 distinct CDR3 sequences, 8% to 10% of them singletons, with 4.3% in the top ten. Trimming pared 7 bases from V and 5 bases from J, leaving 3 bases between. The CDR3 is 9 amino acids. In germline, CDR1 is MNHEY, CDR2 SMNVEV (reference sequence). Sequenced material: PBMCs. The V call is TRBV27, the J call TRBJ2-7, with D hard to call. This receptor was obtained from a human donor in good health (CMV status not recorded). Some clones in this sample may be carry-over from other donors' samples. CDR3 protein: CASKNEQYF. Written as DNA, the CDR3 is TGTGCCAGCAAAAACGAGCAGTACTTC.